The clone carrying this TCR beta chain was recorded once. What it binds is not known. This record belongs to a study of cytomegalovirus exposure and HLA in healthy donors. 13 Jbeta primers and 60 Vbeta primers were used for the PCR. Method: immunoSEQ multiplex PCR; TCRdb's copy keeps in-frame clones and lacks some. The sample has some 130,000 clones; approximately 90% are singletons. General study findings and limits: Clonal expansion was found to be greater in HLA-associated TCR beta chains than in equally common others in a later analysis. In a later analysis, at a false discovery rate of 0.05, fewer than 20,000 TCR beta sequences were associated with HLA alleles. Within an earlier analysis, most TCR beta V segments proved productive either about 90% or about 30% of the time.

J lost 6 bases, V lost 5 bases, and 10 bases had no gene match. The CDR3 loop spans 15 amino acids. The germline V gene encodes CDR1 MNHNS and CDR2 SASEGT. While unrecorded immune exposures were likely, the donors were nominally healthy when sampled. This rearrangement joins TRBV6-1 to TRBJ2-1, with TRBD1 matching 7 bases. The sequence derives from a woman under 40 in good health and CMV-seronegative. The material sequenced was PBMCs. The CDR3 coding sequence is TGTGCCAGCAGTACCCGACAGGGTCCGGGCAATGAGCAGTTCTTC. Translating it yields CASSTRQGPGNEQFF.